This TCR beta chain is drawn from a study of long-term antiretroviral therapy in people with HIV. About the study: There is a gap of about a decade between the earliest samples and the later 2015 immediate-ART recommendation. Whole-study findings and limits: CDR3 length ranges were narrower in HIV repertoires than in controls. All time points showed a repertoire dominated by clones expanded before ART.

Note on this clone: Its antigen is still unknown.

The assay used was immunoSEQ (version v3.0), run at survey level. The assay was immunoSEQ multiplex PCR, and TCRdb's table has in-frame clones only and misses some. Here the sample spans tens of thousands of clones, around 83% being singletons. Every specimen held between roughly 0.85-11 million cryopreserved PBMC. These were thawed and washed before DNA extraction. The sequencing used unsorted PBMCs, collected approximately 2.9 years before starting antiretroviral therapy. The clonotype was recovered from a young woman with HIV.

The CDR3 bases are TGTGCCAGTAGCCTTTTCCAGGGGGCGCAGGGCAATGAGCAGTTCTTC. This encodes CASSLFQGAQGNEQFF. V usage is TRBV19 and J usage is TRBJ2-1, with 8 bases matching TRBD1. The CDR3 is 16 residues long. Trimming cost V 6 bases and J 6 bases; bases outside gene matches: 13. CDR1 LNHDA and CDR2 SQIVND come from the germline V gene (reference sequence).